Sequencing of this TCR beta chain was carried out in a study of cytomegalovirus exposure and HLA in healthy donors. The CDR3 contains 13 residues. Germline V gene data show CDR1 as MNHEY and CDR2 as SVGAGI. V was trimmed by 2 bases and J by 11 bases, leaving 15 bases between them. A few counts support this clone. What it binds is not known. The PCR ran on 60 Vbeta and 13 Jbeta primers. Method: immunoSEQ multiplex PCR; TCRdb's copy keeps in-frame clones and lacks some. This table has about 150,000 clones, approximately 80% appearing once. Notes on the study in general: Immune exposure was documented only through CMV serostatus. For most TCR beta V segments, an earlier analysis put the productive rate at about 90% or about 30% of the time. According to a later analysis, donors in an Asian-associated ancestry cluster reportedly had fewer N-insertions than the approximately 720-donor mean. The authors excluded some V segments, including TRBV6-2 and TRBV6-3, as indistinguishable.

The V and J genes are TRBV6-5 and TRBJ1-1; a weak D match, TRBD1 (6 bases). Sample: PBMCs. The TCR comes from a woman in her 40s in good health and CMV-seronegative. DNA of the CDR3: TGTGCCAGCAGTTACGCGGGCAGGGGTCAGGCTTTCTTT. This codes for CASSYAGRGQAFF.